This TCR beta chain was recorded in a study of follicular helper T cells after annual influenza vaccination (TCRdb year 2017). With regard to the full study: After each seasonal influenza vaccination, blood samples were collected on days 0, 7 and 28. To study recall of cTfh clones, some subjects were followed through successive annual vaccinations in the 2013-2014, 2014-2015 and 2015-2016 seasons. Samples from 2013-2014 were cryopreserved, whereas samples from about 2015 were processed immediately after collection. One week after vaccination, a second recruited cohort of 12 to 13 subjects (Table S1) displayed a similar ICOS+CD38+ cTfh response. Multi-year samples were available from six subjects, with four subjects covering two vaccination seasons and two subjects covering three seasons.

Regarding this clone: The antigen it recognizes is unknown. No base quality values were provided; no much bigger clone lies one nucleotide off.

The paper's findings and limits, for the study overall: Day 7 ICOS+CD38+ clones were most often found later in ICOS-CD38- cTfh, suggesting that subset may serve as a memory reservoir. ICOS+CD38+ cTfh clonality correlated with the frequency of that population, and its change correlated with the change in circulating plasmablast frequency. Successive annual vaccinations recalled a recurring oligoclonal ICOS+CD38+ cTfh response that included tetramer and AIM influenza-specific clonotypes. Only about 10-20% of analyzed cells yielded productive TCRB sequences, so sampling of rare clonotypes was not possible.

The junction shows trimming of 6 bases on V and 0 bases on J, plus 14 bases between the germline ends. For CDR1 and CDR2, the germline V gene lists SNHLY and FYNNEI. Including cysteine and phenylalanine, the CDR3 has 15 amino acids. Left in the record is the CDR3 DNA by itself, 45 bases read in frame from the first base. The method behind the library was the immunoSEQ multiplex PCR assay. Adaptive Biotechnologies carried out TCRB amplification, library preparation, sequencing and preliminary bioinformatics at Survey level resolution. For TCRB sequencing, genomic DNA from the sorted cTfh populations was amplified by multiplex PCR. The original methods were these. Clonality was computed in R as 1 minus normalized Shannon entropy; the Gini index was calculated with the R package ineq. To get the overlap score, the summed counts of shared sequences were divided by the total counts of all sequences in both of the compared samples. Fisher's exact test, with an assumed theoretical repertoire of 10^7 TCRB sequences, was used to assess the significance of shared clonotypes. In its TCRdb copy, this immuneACCESS table keeps in-frame sequences only and misses some clones. Where compared with another copy, unresolved V genes explain less than half of these, and the others have no known cause. That table supplies the V and J calls and clone size; D and trimming were determined from the DNA. The sample profile shows 450 to 600 clones; approximately 80% of them were found once. Of the sample, around 6.1% is held by the ten largest clones.

This sample's time point label indicates: 2015-2016 season, pre-vaccination. TCRB sequencing was used to follow sorted CD4 subsets from the blood of adults before and after they were given the seasonal inactivated influenza vaccine (Fluvarix). To be eligible, subjects had to be community-dwelling and could not have received an influenza vaccine during the previous 6 months. Exclusions included influenza vaccine contraindications, substance abuse, HIV/AIDS, active malignancy, immunomodulatory medication and active illness such as respiratory infection. At each time point, roughly 35 to 110 mL of blood was collected. Circulating Tfh were defined as non-naive CD4+CXCR5+PD-1+ cells and sorted into ICOS+CD38+ and ICOS-CD38- fractions. Either Ficoll-Paque PLUS or SepMate separation was used to isolate PBMC. Before DNA extraction, cell subsets were sorted from PBMC on a BD FACS Aria.

The TCR was taken from an adult who received the influenza vaccine. The sequencing used CXCR5+ CD38+ circulating T follicular helper cells from blood, collected on the day of influenza vaccination. The meaning of the sample's cell subset or site label: circulating Tfh, non-naive CD4+CXCR5+PD-1+ (ICOS+CD38+ or ICOS-CD38-). This chain is built from TRBV2 and TRBJ1-1, and possibly TRBD1, on 6 matching bases. The CDR3 protein sequence reads: CASRRQEVMNTEAFF. The nucleotide sequence is TGTGCCAGCAGGCGACAGGAGGTGATGAACACTGAAGCTTTCTTT. The entire variable domain, with the stretches around the CDR3 drawn from the reference TRBV2 and TRBJ1-1 proteins, is EPEVTQTPSHQVTQMGQEVILRCVPISNHLYFYWYRQILGQKVEFLVSFYNNEISEKSEIFDDQFSVERPDGSNFTLKIRSTKLEDSAMYFCASRRQEVMNTEAFFGQGTRLTVV.